This TCR beta chain originates from a study of Ad26.COV2.S vaccination and SARS-CoV-2 variants. Study overall: Intramuscular Ad26.COV2.S at 5x10^10 or 1x10^11 viral particles.

Notes on the study in general: Once vaccination had occurred, spike-specific CD8+ and CD4+ T cell responses reportedly showed substantial breadth.

Treatment given: around 19 received Ad26.COV2.S at low or high dose, single or two shots; about 5 received placebo; per-sample allocation not given. Sample collection was performed on day 63 after the first vaccine or placebo injection. An Ad26 vector that expressed Wuhan-strain SARS-CoV-2 spike constituted the vaccine. Concerning this clone itself: Its antigen remains unknown.

The method was immunoSEQ multiplex PCR; TCRdb's version includes in-frame clones alone and lacks a portion of them. In the table there are a few hundred thousand clones, 80% to 90% of which are singletons. V was cut by 3 bases and J by 6 bases, with 14 bases left in between. CDR1 LNHDA and CDR2 SQIVND come from the germline V gene (reference sequence). This CDR3 has 15 amino acids. The specimen comprised peripheral blood, sampled in a trial of Ad26.COV2.S vaccine versus placebo. This clonotype originated in a person between 18 and 65 years old who received the Ad26.COV2.S COVID-19 vaccine or a placebo. V is TRBV19 and J is TRBJ2-2; D gene ambiguous. CDR3 amino acids: CASSIRYRDAGELFF. The CDR3 DNA sequence: TGTGCCAGTAGTATTAGGTATAGGGATGCCGGGGAGCTGTTTTTT. The whole variable domain, remainder taken from reference TRBV19 and TRBJ2-2, is DGGITQSPKYLFRKEGQNVTLSCEQNLNHDAMYWYRQDPGQGLRLIYYSQIVNDFQKGDIAEGYSVSREKKESFPLTVTSAQKNPTAFYLCASSIRYRDAGELFFGEGSRLTVL.